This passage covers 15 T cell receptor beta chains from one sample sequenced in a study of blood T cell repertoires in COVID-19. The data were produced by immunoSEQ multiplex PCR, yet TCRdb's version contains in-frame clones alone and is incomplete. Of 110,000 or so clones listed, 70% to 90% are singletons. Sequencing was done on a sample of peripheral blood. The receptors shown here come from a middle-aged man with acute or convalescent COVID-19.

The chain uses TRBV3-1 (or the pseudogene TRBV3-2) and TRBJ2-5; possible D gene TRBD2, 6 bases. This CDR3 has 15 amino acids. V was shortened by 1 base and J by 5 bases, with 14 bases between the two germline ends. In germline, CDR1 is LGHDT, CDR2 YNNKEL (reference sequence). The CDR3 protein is CASSQGASVLETQYF. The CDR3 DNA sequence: TGTGCCAGCAGCCAAGGGGCTAGCGTCTTGGAGACCCAGTACTTC.

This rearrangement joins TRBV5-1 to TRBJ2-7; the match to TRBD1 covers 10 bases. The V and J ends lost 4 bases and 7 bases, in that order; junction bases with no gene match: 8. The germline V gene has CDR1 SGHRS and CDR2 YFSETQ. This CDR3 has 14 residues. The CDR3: CASSADRGPGEQYF. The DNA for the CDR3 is TGCGCCAGCAGCGCCGACAGGGGGCCGGGAGAGCAGTACTTC.

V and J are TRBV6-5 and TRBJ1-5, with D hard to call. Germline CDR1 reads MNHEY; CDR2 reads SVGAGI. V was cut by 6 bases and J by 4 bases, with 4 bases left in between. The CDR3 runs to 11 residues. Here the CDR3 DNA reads TGTGCCAGCAGGTTAAATCAGCCCCAGCATTTT. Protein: CASRLNQPQHF.

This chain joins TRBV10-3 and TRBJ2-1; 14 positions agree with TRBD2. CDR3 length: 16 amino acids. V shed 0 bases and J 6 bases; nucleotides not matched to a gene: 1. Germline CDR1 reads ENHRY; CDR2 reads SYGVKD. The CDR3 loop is CAISESGLAGVNEQFF. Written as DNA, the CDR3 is TGTGCCATCAGTGAGTCGGGACTAGCGGGGGTCAATGAGCAGTTCTTC.

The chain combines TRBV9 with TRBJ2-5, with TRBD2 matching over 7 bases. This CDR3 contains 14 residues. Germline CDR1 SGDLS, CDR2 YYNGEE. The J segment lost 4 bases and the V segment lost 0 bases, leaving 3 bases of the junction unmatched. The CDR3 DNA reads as TGTGCCAGCAGCGTAGCGGGAGGCGTAGAGACCCAGTACTTC. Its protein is CASSVAGGVETQYF.

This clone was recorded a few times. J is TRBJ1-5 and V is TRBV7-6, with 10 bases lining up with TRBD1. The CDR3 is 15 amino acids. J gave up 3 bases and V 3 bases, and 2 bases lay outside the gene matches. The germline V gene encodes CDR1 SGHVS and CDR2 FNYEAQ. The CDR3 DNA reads TGTGCCAGCAGCTTGGGGACAGGGGTCAATCAGCCCCAGCATTTT. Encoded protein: CASSLGTGVNQPQHF.

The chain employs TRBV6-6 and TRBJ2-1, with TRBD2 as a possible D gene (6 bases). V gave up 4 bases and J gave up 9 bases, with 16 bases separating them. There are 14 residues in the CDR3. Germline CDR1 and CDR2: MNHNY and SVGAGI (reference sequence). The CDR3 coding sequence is TGTGCCAGCAGTTTCGGGGACTGGGCGATTGAGCAGTTCTTC. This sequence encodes CASSFGDWAIEQFF.

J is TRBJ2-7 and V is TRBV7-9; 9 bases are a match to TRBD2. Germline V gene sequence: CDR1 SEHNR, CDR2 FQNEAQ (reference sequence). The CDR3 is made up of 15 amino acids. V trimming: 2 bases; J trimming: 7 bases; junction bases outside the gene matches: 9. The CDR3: CASSLTAGGPREQYF. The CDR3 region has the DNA TGTGCCAGCAGCTTAACTGCGGGGGGGCCGCGAGAGCAGTACTTC.

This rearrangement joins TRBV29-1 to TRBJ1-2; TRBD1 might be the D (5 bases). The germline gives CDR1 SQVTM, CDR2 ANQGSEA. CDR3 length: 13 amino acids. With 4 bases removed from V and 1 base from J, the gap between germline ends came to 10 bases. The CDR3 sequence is CSVGQFFNYGYTF. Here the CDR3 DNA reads TGCAGCGTTGGACAGTTCTTTAACTATGGCTACACCTTC.

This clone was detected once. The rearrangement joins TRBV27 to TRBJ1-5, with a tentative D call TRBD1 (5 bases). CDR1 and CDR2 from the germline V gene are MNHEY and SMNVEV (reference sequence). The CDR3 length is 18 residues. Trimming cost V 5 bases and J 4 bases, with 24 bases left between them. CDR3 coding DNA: TGTGCCAGCAGTCCTCTTTGGACACTCCAGGGAGGGAATCAGCCCCAGCATTTT. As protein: CASSPLWTLQGGNQPQHF.

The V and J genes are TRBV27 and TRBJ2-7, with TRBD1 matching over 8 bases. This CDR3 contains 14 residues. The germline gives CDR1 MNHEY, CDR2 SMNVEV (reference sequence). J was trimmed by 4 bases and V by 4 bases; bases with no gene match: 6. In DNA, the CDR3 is TGTGCCAGCAGTTACAGGGGGAGGCTTTACGAGCAGTACTTC. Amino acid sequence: CASSYRGRLYEQYF.

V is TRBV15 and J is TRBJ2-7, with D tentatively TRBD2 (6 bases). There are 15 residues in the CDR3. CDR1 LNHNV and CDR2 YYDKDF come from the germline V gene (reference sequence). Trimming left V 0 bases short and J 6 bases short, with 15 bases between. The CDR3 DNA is TGTGCCACCAGCAGAGATCCCTTTGAGGGAGGCGAGCAGTACTTC. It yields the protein CATSRDPFEGGEQYF.

CDR3: CASSKGSYRGYGYTF. The DNA of the CDR3 is TGTGCCAGCAGCAAAGGAAGCTATCGTGGCTATGGCTACACCTTC. J is TRBJ1-2 and V is TRBV21-1. TRBV21-1 constitutes a pseudogene. This CDR3 is 15 amino acids long.

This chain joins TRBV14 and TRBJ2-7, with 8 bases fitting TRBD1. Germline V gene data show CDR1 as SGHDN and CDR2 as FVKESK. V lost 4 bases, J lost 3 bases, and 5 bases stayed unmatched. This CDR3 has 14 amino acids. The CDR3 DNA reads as TGTGCCAGCAGCCCTGAACAGGGGGTCTACGAGCAGTACTTC. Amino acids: CASSPEQGVYEQYF.

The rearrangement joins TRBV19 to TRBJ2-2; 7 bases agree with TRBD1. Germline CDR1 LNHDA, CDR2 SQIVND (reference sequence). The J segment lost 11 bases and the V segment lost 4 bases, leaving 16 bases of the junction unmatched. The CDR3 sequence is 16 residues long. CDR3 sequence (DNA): TGTGCCAGTAGTACCCTACAGGGGTTCGGCCGGGGAGAGCTGTTTTTT. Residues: CASSTLQGFGRGELFF.